This T cell receptor beta chain was documented in a study of T cell repertoires in cytomegalovirus infection. Study findings and constraints: HLA-C-restricted TCR beta clonotypes specific for CMV led the ex vivo response.

At least ten counts were recorded for this clonotype. Its specificity is unknown. TCRdb passed the reads through MiXCR, listing each CDR3 protein once. The sample yields 310,000 or so distinct CDR3 sequences, approximately 10% seen once. This sequence was found in a human donor in good health (CMV status not recorded). Some clones in this sample may be carry-over from other donors' samples. The sequencing sample was made of PBMCs.

The CDR3 is CASSRWTENSPLHF. CDR3 coding DNA: TGTGCCAGCAGCCGCTGGACGGAGAATTCACCCCTCCACTTT. J is TRBJ1-6 and V is TRBV7-2; no definite D call. This CDR3 spans 14 amino acids. Germline V gene lookup returns CDR1 SGHTA and CDR2 FQGNSA. Trimming cost V 5 bases and J 7 bases, with 12 bases left between them.